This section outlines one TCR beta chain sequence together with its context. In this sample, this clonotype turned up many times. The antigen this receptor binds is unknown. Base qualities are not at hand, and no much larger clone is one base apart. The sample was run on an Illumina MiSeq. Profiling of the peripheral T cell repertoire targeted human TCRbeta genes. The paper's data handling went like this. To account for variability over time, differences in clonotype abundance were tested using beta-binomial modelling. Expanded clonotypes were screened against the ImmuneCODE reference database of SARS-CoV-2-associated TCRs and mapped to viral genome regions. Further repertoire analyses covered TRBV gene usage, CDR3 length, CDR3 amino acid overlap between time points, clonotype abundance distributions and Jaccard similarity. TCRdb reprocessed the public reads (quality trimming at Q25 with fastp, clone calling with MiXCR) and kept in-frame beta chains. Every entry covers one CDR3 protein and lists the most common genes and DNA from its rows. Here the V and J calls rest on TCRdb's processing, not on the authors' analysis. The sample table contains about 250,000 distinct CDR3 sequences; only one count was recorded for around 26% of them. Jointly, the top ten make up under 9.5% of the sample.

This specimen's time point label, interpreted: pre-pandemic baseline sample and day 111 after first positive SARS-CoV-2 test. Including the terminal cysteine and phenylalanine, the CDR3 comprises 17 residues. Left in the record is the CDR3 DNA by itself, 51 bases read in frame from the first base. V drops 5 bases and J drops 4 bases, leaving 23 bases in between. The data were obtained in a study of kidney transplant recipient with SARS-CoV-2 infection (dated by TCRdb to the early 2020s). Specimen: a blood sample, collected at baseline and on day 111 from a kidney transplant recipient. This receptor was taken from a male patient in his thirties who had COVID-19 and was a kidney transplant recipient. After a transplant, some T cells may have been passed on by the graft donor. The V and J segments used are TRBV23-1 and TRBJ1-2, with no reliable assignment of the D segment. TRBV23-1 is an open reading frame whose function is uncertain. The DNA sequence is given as TGCGCCAGCAGTGCGCAGAAGCTACGCAGAAAGACCTATGGCTACACCTTC. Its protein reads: CASSAQKLRRKTYGYTF.